The text below deals with one T cell receptor (beta chain). Its antigen is unidentified. This clone may be a read error of a much larger clone one base away. Arm-PCR with iRepertoire HTBI primers amplified the CDR3 regions for these TCR beta libraries. TCRdb reprocessed the multiplex PCR reads via MiXCR and lists one record per CDR3 protein. The sample records around 480,000 distinct CDR3 sequences, 15% to 20% being singletons. Germline lookup yields CDR1 GTSNPN and CDR2 SVGIG (reference sequence). J was trimmed by 4 bases and V by 0 bases; bases with no gene match: 7. This CDR3 comprises 15 residues. Specified time point: newly diagnosed GD, antithyroid drugs for less than 3 months. Following extraction of RNA from PBMCs, that RNA was used to make the TCR library. The data were taken from a study of regulatory T cells in long-lasting Graves disease. Overall study findings and caveats: Persistent disease was characterized by preferential usage of TRBV28, TRBJ1-2 and TRBJ2-5. Between persistent patients, around 2,900 public clonotypes were shared, exceeding the approximately 990 shared between new patients.

These same records also appear under a second study, on T cells in Graves' hyperthyroidism and ophthalmopathy. That work contributes: In the blood, most expanded thyroid clonotypes above 0.001 appeared as well.

Specimen: peripheral blood mononuclear cells (PBMCs), collected at new diagnosis, from a patient treated with antithyroid drugs. The chain recombines TRBV30 with TRBJ2-3, with TRBD2 matching over 7 bases. This receptor was obtained from a middle-aged man with Graves disease. The CDR3 DNA is TGTGCCTGGAGTGTGGGAGGGAGCGGCGCAGATACGCAGTATTTT. Translating gives CAWSVGGSGADTQYF.